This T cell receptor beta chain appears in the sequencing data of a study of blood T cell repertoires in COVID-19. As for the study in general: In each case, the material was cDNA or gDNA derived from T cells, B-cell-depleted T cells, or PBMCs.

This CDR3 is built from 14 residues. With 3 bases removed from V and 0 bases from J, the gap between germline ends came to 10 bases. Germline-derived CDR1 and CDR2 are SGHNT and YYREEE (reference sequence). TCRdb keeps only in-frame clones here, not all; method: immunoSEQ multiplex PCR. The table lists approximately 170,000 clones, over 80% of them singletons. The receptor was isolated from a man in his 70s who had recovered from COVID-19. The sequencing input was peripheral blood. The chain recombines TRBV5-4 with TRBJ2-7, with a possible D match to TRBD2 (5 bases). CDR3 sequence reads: CASSSEVVSYEQYF. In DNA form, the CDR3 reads TGTGCCAGCAGCTCGGAGGTGGTCTCCTACGAGCAGTACTTC.